The 12 T cell receptor beta chains listed next were all sequenced from one sample in a study of T cell changes during pregnancy in multiple sclerosis. The data were produced by immunoSEQ multiplex PCR, yet TCRdb's version contains in-frame clones alone and is incomplete. This table has 70,000 to 80,000 clones, about 85% appearing once. The sequencing here drew on peripheral blood, taken before pregnancy. Every receptor here comes from a female donor with multiple sclerosis, enrolled in a pregnancy study.

Only one count was recorded for this clone. The chain links TRBV2 to TRBJ2-5; 10 positions match TRBD1. V gave up 7 bases and J gave up 4 bases; unmatched junction bases: 3. The CDR3 contains 13 residues. From germline, CDR1 is SNHLY and CDR2 FYNNEI. Written as DNA, the CDR3 is TGTGCCAGCATGGGGGACAGGGGAGAGACCCAGTACTTC. Its translation: CASMGDRGETQYF.

V usage is TRBV7-8 and J usage is TRBJ1-1, with no clear D. Trimming removed 1 base at V and 1 base at J, with 4 bases between. CDR3 length: 13 amino acids. The germline V gene encodes CDR1 SGHVS and CDR2 FQNEAQ. In DNA form, the CDR3 reads TGTGCCAGCAGCTTAGATCAGAACACTGAAGCTTTCTTT. Its protein product is CASSLDQNTEAFF.

This clone was counted between two and nine times. This chain joins TRBV29-1 and TRBJ2-4; D is perhaps TRBD1 (6 bases). V gave up 3 bases and J gave up 6 bases, with 9 bases separating them. Germline assignment: CDR1 SQVTM and CDR2 ANQGSEA. CDR3 length: 12 amino acids. Written as DNA, the CDR3 is TGCAGCGTTGATACAGGGCCAAACATTCAGTACTTC. This gives the protein CSVDTGPNIQYF.

The CDR3 reads CASSTSGQANYGYTF. In nucleotides, the CDR3 is TGTGCCAGCAGCACCTCGGGACAGGCCAACTATGGCTACACCTTC. The rearrangement joins TRBV7-8 to TRBJ1-2; 8 bases are shared with TRBD1. In germline, CDR1 is SGHVS, CDR2 FQNEAQ. After removal of 5 bases from V and 2 bases from J, the junction contained 7 bases not matched to a gene. This CDR3 contains 15 residues.

This chain uses TRBV25-1 with TRBJ2-7; D may be TRBD1 (6 bases). Germline values: CDR1 MGHDK, CDR2 SYGVNS. Between the trimmed V and J ends, which lost 5 bases and 5 bases, there was a span of 13 bases. This CDR3 has 13 residues. This CDR3 reads CASSRQVGDEQYF. The CDR3 region has the DNA TGTGCCAGCAGTAGACAGGTTGGCGACGAGCAGTACTTC.

The sample holds a few counts of this clone. The CDR3 spells CASSTRQGARNSPLHF. CDR3 in DNA: TGTGCCAGCAGCACGCGACAGGGGGCACGGAATTCACCCCTCCACTTT. The chain recombines TRBV7-9 with TRBJ1-6; 10 bases are shared with TRBD1. Germline loops: CDR1 SEHNR, CDR2 FQNEAQ (reference sequence). This CDR3 is 16 amino acids long. V gave up 5 bases and J gave up 7 bases; unmatched junction bases: 8.

The V call is TRBV19, the J call TRBJ2-2; D perhaps matches TRBD2 (5 bases). Germline CDR1 and CDR2: LNHDA and SQIVND (reference sequence). This CDR3 has 15 amino acids. Between the trimmed V and J ends, which lost 3 bases and 5 bases, there was a span of 13 bases. The CDR3 reads CASSIFTSGTGELFF. The CDR3 DNA is TGTGCCAGTAGTATTTTTACCTCGGGGACCGGGGAGCTGTTTTTT.

Only one count was recorded for this clone. J is TRBJ1-5 and V is TRBV19, with TRBD1 matching 9 bases. With V trimmed by 7 bases and J by 2 bases, 12 bases remained unmatched. The CDR3 is 17 amino acids. Germline CDR1 LNHDA, CDR2 SQIVND (reference sequence). The CDR3 DNA reads as TGTGCCAGTACCCCCAGCCAGGGACAGGGCGGCAATCAGCCCCAGCATTTT. Its protein product is CASTPSQGQGGNQPQHF.

This clone is a singleton in its sample. The rearrangement uses TRBV6-1 and TRBJ2-7; maybe TRBD1 (6 bases). Germline CDR1 and CDR2: MNHNS and SASEGT. Trimming stripped 3 bases from V and 0 bases from J, with 18 bases between. The CDR3 length is 17 residues. CDR3 amino acids: CASSDFTYRASSYEQYF. The CDR3 DNA reads TGTGCCAGCAGTGACTTTACCTACAGGGCCAGCTCCTACGAGCAGTACTTC.

The gene calls are TRBV9 and TRBJ2-1, with D perhaps TRBD1 (6 bases). The V gene's germline CDR1 is SGDLS and CDR2 YYNGEE. The CDR3 spans 16 residues. V lost 3 bases and J 7 bases, leaving 20 bases between the germline ends. CDR3 bases: TGTGCCAGCAGCGGGGGGCAGGCGATCGGAATGAATGAGCAGTTCTTC. It yields the protein CASSGGQAIGMNEQFF.

The table lists this clone with a count of one. CDR3 sequence: CASSFPAASGRPEQFF. CDR3 sequence (DNA): TGTGCCAGCAGCTTTCCGGCGGCCAGCGGGAGGCCTGAGCAGTTCTTC. This sequence joins TRBV7-6 and TRBJ2-1, with 9 bases identical to TRBD2. Germline CDR1 and CDR2: SGHVS and FNYEAQ. CDR3 length equals 16 residues. The J segment lost 9 bases and the V segment lost 3 bases, leaving 12 bases of the junction unmatched.

The genes are TRBV30 and TRBJ1-1; D may be TRBD1 (6 bases). Germline V gene sequence: CDR1 GTSNPN, CDR2 SVGIG (reference sequence). The CDR3 contains 12 residues. V dropped 8 bases and J dropped 1 base, with 11 bases sitting between them. CDR3 amino acids: CASLDRNTEAFF. The CDR3 DNA sequence: TGTGCCAGTCTGGACAGGAACACTGAAGCTTTCTTT. Full variable domain (outside the CDR3, taken from reference TRBV30 and TRBJ1-1): SQTIHQWPATLVQPVGSPLSLECTVEGTSNPNLYWYRQAAGRGLQLLFYSVGIGQISSEVPQNLSASRPQDRQFILSSKKLLLSDSGFYLCASLDRNTEAFFGQGTRLTVV.